Listed below are T cell receptor beta chains from one sample, sequenced in a study of radiotherapy plus CTLA-4 blockade in lung cancer. The protocol was immunoSEQ multiplex PCR, while the TCRdb copy is restricted to in-frame clones and leaves out a portion. The top ten clones hold around half of a sample with 15,000 or so clones, under 75% of them seen once. Here the sequenced sample was peripheral blood, taken from a patient treated with radiotherapy plus ipilimumab. The source of these receptors is a human donor with non-small cell lung cancer whose response to radiotherapy plus ipilimumab could not be evaluated. The CDR3 runs from the conserved cysteine through the conserved F or W. A D gene is named only where the DNA matches it firmly. Rows give clone size only sometimes, using once, few, many, or a class for an expanded clone.

TRBJ1-6 NA TRBV2 once CASSGGRVNNSPLHF TGTGCCAGCAGTGGGGGGCGCGTGAATAATTCACCCCTCCACTTT
TRBJ1-2 TRBD1 TRBV19 NA CASSTGTGGYGYTF TGTGCCAGTAGTACGGGGACAGGGGGATACGGCTACACCTTC
TRBJ1-2 NA TRBV4-2 few CASSQEGQGPIDYGYTF TGTGCCAGCAGCCAAGAGGGTCAGGGGCCGATTGACTATGGCTACACCTTC
TRBJ1-6 NA TRBV9 NA CASSPHLGGTPDSPLHF TGTGCCAGCAGCCCCCATCTTGGCGGGACTCCGGATTCACCCCTCCACTTT
TRBJ1-1 TRBD1 TRBV29-1 NA CSATGTGYAEAFF TGCAGCGCAACCGGGACAGGGTATGCTGAAGCTTTCTTT
TRBJ2-7 NA TRBV5-1 NA CASSDTLYEQYF TGCGCCAGCAGCGACACGCTCTACGAGCAGTACTTC
TRBJ1-3 NA TRBV7-2 NA CASSFRGGQGNTIYF TGTGCCAGCAGCTTTCGAGGCGGACAGGGAAACACCATATATTTT
TRBJ1-6 NA TRBV6-6 NA CASSWTPHLSPLHF TGTGCCAGCAGTTGGACACCGCATCTTTCACCCCTCCACTTT
TRBJ2-7 NA TRBV9 NA CASSVETGIPYEQYF TGTGCCAGCAGCGTAGAAACAGGGATTCCCTACGAGCAGTACTTC
TRBJ1-5 TRBD1 TRBV12-5 NA CASGLVPTGQHQPQHF TGTGCTAGTGGTTTGGTACCGACAGGGCAACATCAGCCCCAGCATTTT
TRBJ1-2 TRBD1 TRBV19 NA CATRSGGQSTNYGYTF TGTGCCACCCGAAGTGGGGGACAGTCAACTAACTATGGCTACACCTTC
TRBJ1-1 TRBD1 TRBV7-9 NA CASSQTGAPEAFF TGTGCCAGCAGCCAAACAGGGGCCCCTGAAGCTTTCTTT
TRBJ2-7 TRBD1 TRBV6-1 NA CASSYPGTGNEQYF TGTGCCAGCAGTTATCCCGGGACAGGGAACGAGCAGTACTTC
TRBJ2-3 TRBD2 TRBV5-1 NA CASTFAGGRTDTQYF TGCGCCAGCACCTTTGCGGGGGGACGCACAGATACGCAGTATTTT
TRBJ2-1 TRBD2 TRBV7-6 NA CASSSRSSGGYEQFF TGTGCCAGCAGCTCCCGGTCTAGCGGGGGCTATGAGCAGTTCTTC
TRBJ2-1 TRBD2 TRBV5-1 NA CASSGGGTYNEQFF TGCGCCAGCTCTGGCGGGGGGACCTACAATGAGCAGTTCTTC
TRBJ2-5 NA TRBV7-3 NA CASSWRGPSETQYF TGTGCCAGCTCATGGCGGGGGCCGTCAGAGACCCAGTACTTC
TRBJ2-1 NA TRBV6-1 once CASKPEPTGANEQFF TGTGCCAGCAAACCCGAACCCACTGGGGCCAATGAGCAGTTCTTC
TRBJ1-6 NA TRBV4-3 NA CASSREAGNSPLHF TGCGCCAGCAGCCGGGAAGCGGGAAATTCACCCCTCCACTTT
TRBJ2-7 TRBD1 TRBV5-6 NA CASSSMTYRDRHLEQYF TGTGCCAGCAGCTCGATGACATACCGGGACAGGCACCTCGAGCAGTACTTC
TRBJ2-1 TRBD1 TRBV7-9 NA CASSDGTGVAEQFF TGTGCCAGCAGCGATGGGACAGGGGTTGCTGAGCAGTTCTTC
TRBJ1-5 NA TRBV29-1 NA CSVDGRTQGNQPQHF TGCAGCGTTGATGGCCGAACGCAGGGAAATCAGCCCCAGCATTTT
TRBJ2-2 NA TRBV19 few CASSIGRVSTGELFF TGTGCCAGTAGTATCGGGCGGGTATCCACCGGGGAGCTGTTTTTT
TRBJ1-1 NA TRBV6-5 few CASRSHGRSTEAFF TGTGCCAGCAGGTCACACGGGAGGAGCACTGAAGCTTTCTTT
TRBJ2-3 NA TRBV5-1 NA CASSLGGISTDTQYF TGCGCCAGCAGCCTCGGGGGAATTAGCACAGATACGCAGTATTTT
TRBJ1-2 TRBD1 TRBV30 few CAWSGGRQGGSSYGYTF TGTGCCTGGAGTGGGGGTCGGCAAGGGGGCTCGTCCTATGGCTACACCTTC
TRBJ2-2 NA TRBV29-1 once CSVRASNTGELFF TGCAGCGTCAGGGCTTCGAACACCGGGGAGCTGTTTTTT
TRBJ2-2 TRBD1 TRBV6-6 few CASRGQGPGELFF TGTGCCAGCAGAGGACAGGGTCCCGGGGAGCTGTTTTTT
TRBJ2-2 TRBD1 TRBV13 NA CASSRTGALSLNTGELFF TGTGCCAGCAGCCGGACAGGGGCCCTGTCGTTAAACACCGGGGAGCTGTTTTTT
TRBJ2-2 NA TRBV5-1 few CASSPSGDPNTGELFF TGCGCCAGCAGCCCCTCAGGGGACCCTAACACCGGGGAGCTGTTTTTT
TRBJ1-4 TRBD1 TRBV5-1 few CASREQGAGEKLFF TGCGCCAGCCGGGAACAGGGGGCAGGAGAAAAACTGTTTTTT
TRBJ1-4 NA TRBV18 NA CASSPPTGELFF TGTGCCAGCTCACCACCGACGGGAGAACTGTTTTTT
TRBJ2-7 TRBD2 TRBV6-1 NA CASSSGDHTYEQYF TGTGCCAGCAGTAGCGGGGACCATACCTACGAGCAGTACTTC
TRBJ1-2 TRBD1 TRBV5-6 NA CASSFQTGSYGYTF TGTGCCAGCAGCTTTCAGACAGGGTCCTATGGCTACACCTTC
TRBJ1-1 TRBD1 TRBV5-1 few CASSGTGDTEAFF TGCGCCAGCAGCGGAACAGGGGACACTGAAGCTTTCTTT
TRBJ1-2 NA TRBV4-1 once CASSQDMGLGTTYGYTF TGCGCCAGCAGCCAAGATATGGGTTTGGGGACAACCTATGGCTACACCTTC
TRBJ2-3 TRBD2 TRBV5-6 NA CASSAGGTSGGPVDTQYF TGTGCCAGCAGCGCTGGAGGGACTAGCGGGGGCCCCGTGGATACGCAGTATTTT
TRBJ1-3 TRBD1 TRBV6-1 NA CASSYRGLSGNTIYF TGTGCCAGCAGCTACAGGGGCCTCTCTGGAAACACCATATATTTT
TRBJ2-3 TRBD2 TRBV7-6 NA CASSLGRAHSSTDTQYF TGTGCCAGCAGCCTAGGGAGGGCGCATTCTAGCACAGATACGCAGTATTTT
TRBJ1-5 NA TRBV19 few CASKQGNQPQHF TGTGCCAGTAAACAGGGAAATCAGCCCCAGCATTTT
TRBJ2-2 TRBD1 TRBV6-5 once CASNPGTGATGELFF TGTGCCAGCAACCCCGGGACAGGCGCGACCGGGGAGCTGTTTTTT
TRBJ2-2 TRBD1 TRBV14 few CASSYGTGTRVTGELFF TGTGCCAGCAGTTATGGGACAGGGACCAGAGTAACCGGGGAGCTGTTTTTT
TRBJ2-5 NA TRBV6-1 NA CASRRRVEETQYF TGTGCCAGCAGAAGGAGGGTAGAAGAGACCCAGTACTTC
TRBJ2-7 NA TRBV7-2 NA CASSLDGAGIGEQYF TGTGCCAGCAGCTTAGATGGGGCAGGTATTGGAGAGCAGTACTTC
TRBJ1-6 TRBD1 TRBV10-1 few CASPNLPGQCSPLHF TGCGCCAGCCCTAACCTACCGGGACAGTGTTCCCCCCTCCACTTT
TRBJ2-6 NA TRBV25-1 NA CASSSSGSLGANVLTF TGTGCCAGCAGTTCGTCAGGGTCTTTGGGGGCCAACGTCCTGACTTTC
TRBJ2-5 NA TRBV27 NA CASSGRRGQETQYF TGTGCCAGCAGTGGGAGGAGGGGACAAGAGACCCAGTACTTC
TRBJ1-1 NA TRBV7-6 NA CASSPSGVGTEAFF TGTGCCAGCAGCCCGTCAGGGGTAGGCACTGAAGCTTTCTTT
TRBJ2-1 TRBD2 TRBV30 NA CAWSGGGGTHNEQFF TGTGCCTGGAGTGGGGGCGGGGGGACCCACAATGAGCAGTTCTTC
TRBJ2-7 TRBD1 TRBV9 few CASSPGQVSREQYF TGTGCCAGCAGCCCAGGACAGGTGTCGAGGGAGCAGTACTTC